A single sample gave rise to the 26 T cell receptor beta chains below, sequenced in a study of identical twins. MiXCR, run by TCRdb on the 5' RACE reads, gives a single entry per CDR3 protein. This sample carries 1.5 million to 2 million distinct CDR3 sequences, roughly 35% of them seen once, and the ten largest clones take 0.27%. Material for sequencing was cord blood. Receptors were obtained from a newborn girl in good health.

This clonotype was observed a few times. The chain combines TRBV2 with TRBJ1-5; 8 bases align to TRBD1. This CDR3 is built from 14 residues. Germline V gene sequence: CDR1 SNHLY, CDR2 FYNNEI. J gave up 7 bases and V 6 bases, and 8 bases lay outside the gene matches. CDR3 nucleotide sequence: TGTGCCAGCAGCGTACAGGGGGAAGGGCAGCCCCAGCATTTT. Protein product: CASSVQGEGQPQHF.

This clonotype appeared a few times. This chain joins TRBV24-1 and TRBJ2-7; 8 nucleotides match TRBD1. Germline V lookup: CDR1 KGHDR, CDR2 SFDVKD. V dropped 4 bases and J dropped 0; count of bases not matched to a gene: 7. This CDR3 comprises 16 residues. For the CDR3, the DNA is TGTGCCACCAGTGACCCCAGGGACAGGCGCTCCTACGAGCAGTACTTC. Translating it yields CATSDPRDRRSYEQYF.

The CDR3 DNA follows: TGTGCCAGCAGCTTAAAACAGGGCAATCAGCCCCAGCATTTT. The encoded protein is CASSLKQGNQPQHF. The chain has TRBV7-2 and TRBJ1-5, with D perhaps matching TRBD1 (5 bases). The CDR3 totals 14 residues. Per the germline V gene, CDR1 is SGHTA and CDR2 is FQGNSA. Trimming shortened V by 2 bases and J by 2 bases, and 7 bases separated the two germline ends.

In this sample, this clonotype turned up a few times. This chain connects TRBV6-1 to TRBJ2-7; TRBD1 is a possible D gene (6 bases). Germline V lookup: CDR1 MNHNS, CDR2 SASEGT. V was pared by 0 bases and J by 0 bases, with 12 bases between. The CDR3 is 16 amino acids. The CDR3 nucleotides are TGTGCCAGCAGTGAAGCGCTTCAGGGGAGCTCCTACGAGCAGTACTTC. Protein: CASSEALQGSSYEQYF.

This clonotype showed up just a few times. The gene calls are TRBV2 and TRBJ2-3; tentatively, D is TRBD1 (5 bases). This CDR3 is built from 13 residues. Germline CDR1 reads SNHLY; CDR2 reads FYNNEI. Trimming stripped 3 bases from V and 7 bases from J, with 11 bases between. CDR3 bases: TGTGCCAGCAGTGATCAGGGCGGCAATACGCAGTATTTT. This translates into CASSDQGGNTQYF.

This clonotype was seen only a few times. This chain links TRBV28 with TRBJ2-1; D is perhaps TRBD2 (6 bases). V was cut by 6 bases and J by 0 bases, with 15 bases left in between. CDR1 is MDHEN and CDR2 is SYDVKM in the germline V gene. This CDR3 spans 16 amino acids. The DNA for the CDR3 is TGTGCCAGCAGATTCCGCACGACTAGCTCCTACAATGAGCAGTTCTTC. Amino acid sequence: CASRFRTTSSYNEQFF. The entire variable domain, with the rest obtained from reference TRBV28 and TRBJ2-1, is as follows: DVKVTQSSRYLVKRTGEKVFLECVQDMDHENMFWYRQDPGLGLRLIYFSYDVKMKEKGDIPEGYSVSREKKERFSLILESASTNQTSMYLCASRFRTTSSYNEQFFGPGTRLTVL.

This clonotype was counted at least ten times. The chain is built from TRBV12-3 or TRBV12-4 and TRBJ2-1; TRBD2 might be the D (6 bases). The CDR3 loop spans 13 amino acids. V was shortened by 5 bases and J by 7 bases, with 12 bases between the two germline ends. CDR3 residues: CASSPLGGNEQFF. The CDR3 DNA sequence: TGTGCCAGCAGTCCCCTGGGGGGTAATGAGCAGTTCTTC.

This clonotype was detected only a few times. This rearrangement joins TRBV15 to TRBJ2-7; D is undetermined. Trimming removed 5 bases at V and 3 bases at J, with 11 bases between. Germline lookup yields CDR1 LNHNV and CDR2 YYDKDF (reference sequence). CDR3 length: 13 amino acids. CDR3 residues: CATSASGNYEQYF. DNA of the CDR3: TGTGCCACCAGCGCGTCCGGAAACTACGAGCAGTACTTC. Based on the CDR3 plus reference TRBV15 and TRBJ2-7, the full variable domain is DAMVIQNPRYQVTQFGKPVTLSCSQTLNHNVMYWYQQKSSQAPKLLFHYYDKDFNNEADTPDNFQSRRPNTSFCFLDIRSPGLGDTAMYLCATSASGNYEQYFGPGTRLTVT.

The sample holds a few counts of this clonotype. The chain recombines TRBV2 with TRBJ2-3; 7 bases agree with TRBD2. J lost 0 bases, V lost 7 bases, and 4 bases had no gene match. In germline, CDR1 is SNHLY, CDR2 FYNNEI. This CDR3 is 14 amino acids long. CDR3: CASKGGDSTDTQYF. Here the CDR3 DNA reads TGTGCCAGCAAGGGAGGGGATAGCACAGATACGCAGTATTTT.

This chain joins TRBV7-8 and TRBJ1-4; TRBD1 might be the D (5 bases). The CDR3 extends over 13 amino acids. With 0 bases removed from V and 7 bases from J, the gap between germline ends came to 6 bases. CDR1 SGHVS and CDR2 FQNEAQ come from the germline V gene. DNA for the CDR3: TGTGCCAGCAGCTTAGCAGGGGTTGAAAAACTGTTTTTT. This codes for CASSLAGVEKLFF.

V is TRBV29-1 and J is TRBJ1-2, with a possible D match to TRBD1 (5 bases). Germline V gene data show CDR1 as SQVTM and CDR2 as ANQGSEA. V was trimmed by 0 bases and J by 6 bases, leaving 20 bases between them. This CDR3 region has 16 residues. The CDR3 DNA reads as TGCAGCGTTGAAGAATGGGGATTTGGGGGGGACCATGGCTACACCTTC. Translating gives CSVEEWGFGGDHGYTF.

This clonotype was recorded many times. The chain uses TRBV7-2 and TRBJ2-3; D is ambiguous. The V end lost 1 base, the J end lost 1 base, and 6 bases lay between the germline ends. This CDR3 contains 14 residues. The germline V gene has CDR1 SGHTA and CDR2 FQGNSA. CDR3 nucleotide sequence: TGTGCCAGCAGCTTAGGGCTCCGCACAGATACGCAGTATTTT. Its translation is CASSLGLRTDTQYF.

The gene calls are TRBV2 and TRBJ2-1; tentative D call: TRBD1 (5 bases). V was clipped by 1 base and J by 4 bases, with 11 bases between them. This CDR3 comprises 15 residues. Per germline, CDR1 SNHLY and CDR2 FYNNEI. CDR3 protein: CASSEGQPIYNEQFF. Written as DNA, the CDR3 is TGTGCCAGCAGTGAAGGACAGCCCATTTACAATGAGCAGTTCTTC.

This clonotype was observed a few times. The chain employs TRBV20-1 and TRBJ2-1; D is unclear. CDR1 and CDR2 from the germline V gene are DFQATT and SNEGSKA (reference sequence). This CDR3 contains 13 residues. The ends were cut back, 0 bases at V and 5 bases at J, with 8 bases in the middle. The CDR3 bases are TGCAGTGCTAGAGAAGCCGGAAACAATGAGCAGTTCTTC. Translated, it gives CSAREAGNNEQFF.

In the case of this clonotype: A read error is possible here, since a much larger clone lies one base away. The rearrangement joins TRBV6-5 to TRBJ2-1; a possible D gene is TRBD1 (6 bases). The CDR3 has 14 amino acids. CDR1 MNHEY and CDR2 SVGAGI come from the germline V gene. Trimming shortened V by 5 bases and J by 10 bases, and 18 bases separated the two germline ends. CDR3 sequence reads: CASSPNRARREQFF. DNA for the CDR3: TGTGCCAGCAGTCCCAACAGGGCTAGACGCGAGCAGTTCTTC.

This CDR3 is CASSIGSGRRLDTQYF. DNA of the CDR3: TGTGCCAGTAGTATCGGTAGCGGGCGGAGGTTGGATACGCAGTATTTT. The V call is TRBV19, the J call TRBJ2-3, with TRBD2 matching 7 bases. The germline CDR1 and CDR2 sequences are LNHDA and SQIVND (reference sequence). This CDR3 contains 16 residues. V was pared by 3 bases and J by 6 bases, with 12 bases of the junction left unmatched. Filled out from reference TRBV19 and TRBJ2-3, the complete variable domain reads DGGITQSPKYLFRKEGQNVTLSCEQNLNHDAMYWYRQDPGQGLRLIYYSQIVNDFQKGDIAEGYSVSREKKESFPLTVTSAQKNPTAFYLCASSIGSGRRLDTQYFGPGTRLTVL.

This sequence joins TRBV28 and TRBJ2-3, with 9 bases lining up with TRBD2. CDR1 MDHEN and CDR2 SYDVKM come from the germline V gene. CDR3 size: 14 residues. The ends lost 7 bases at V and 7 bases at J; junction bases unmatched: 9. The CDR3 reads CASTLGRGGHTQYF. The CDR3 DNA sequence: TGTGCCAGCACCTTAGGGCGGGGGGGTCATACGCAGTATTTT.

CDR3 in DNA: TGCAGTGCCCGGGCGGTCCAGGGGAGGGGTTCACCCCTCCACTTT. Residues: CSARAVQGRGSPLHF. This chain connects TRBV20-1 to TRBJ1-6, with D possibly TRBD1 on 6 matching bases. Trimming removed 6 bases at V and 9 bases at J, with 21 bases between. There are 15 residues in the CDR3. The germline gives CDR1 DFQATT, CDR2 SNEGSKA (reference sequence).

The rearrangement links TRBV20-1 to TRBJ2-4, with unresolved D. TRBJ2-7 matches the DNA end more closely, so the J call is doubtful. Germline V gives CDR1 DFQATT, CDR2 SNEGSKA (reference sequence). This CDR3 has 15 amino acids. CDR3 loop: CSAREKGRGHYEQYF. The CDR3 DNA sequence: TGCAGTGCTAGAGAGAAGGGCCGAGGCCACTACGAGCAGTACTTC.

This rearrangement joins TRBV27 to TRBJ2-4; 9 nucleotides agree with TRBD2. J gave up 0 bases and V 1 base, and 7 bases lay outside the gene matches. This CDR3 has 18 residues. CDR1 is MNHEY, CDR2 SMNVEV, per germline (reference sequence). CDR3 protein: CASSLYPSGGLAKNIQYF. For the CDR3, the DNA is TGTGCCAGCAGTTTATATCCGAGCGGGGGGCTAGCCAAAAACATTCAGTACTTC.

CDR3 loop: CSAVAGGYTF. The DNA for the CDR3 is TGCAGCGCCGTCGCTGGAGGCTACACCTTC. The chain carries TRBV29-1 and TRBJ1-2; no firm D call. The CDR3 is 10 amino acids. Germline V gene sequence: CDR1 SQVTM, CDR2 ANQGSEA. V dropped 7 bases and J dropped 8 bases, with 11 bases sitting between them.

CDR3: CSARDFRTVHRANYGYTF. The CDR3 coding sequence is TGCAGTGCTAGAGATTTTCGGACGGTCCACCGAGCTAACTATGGCTACACCTTC. The gene calls are TRBV20-1 and TRBJ1-2, with D hard to call. The CDR3 consists of 18 residues. Germline lookup yields CDR1 DFQATT and CDR2 SNEGSKA (reference sequence). Trimming stripped 0 bases from V and 0 bases from J, with 20 bases between.

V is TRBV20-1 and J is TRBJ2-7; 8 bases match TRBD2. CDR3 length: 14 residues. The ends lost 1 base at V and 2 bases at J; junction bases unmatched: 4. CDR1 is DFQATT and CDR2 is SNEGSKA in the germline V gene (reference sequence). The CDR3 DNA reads TGCAGTGCTAGAGTTAACGGGGGGGCCTACGAGCAGTACTTC. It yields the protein CSARVNGGAYEQYF.

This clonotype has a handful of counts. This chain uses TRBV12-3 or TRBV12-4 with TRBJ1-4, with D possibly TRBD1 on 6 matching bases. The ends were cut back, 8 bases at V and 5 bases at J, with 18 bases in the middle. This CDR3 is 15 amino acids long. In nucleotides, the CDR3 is TGTGCCAGCTGTAGGGGCGGGAGGGGGAATGAAAAACTGTTTTTT. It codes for CASCRGGRGNEKLFF.

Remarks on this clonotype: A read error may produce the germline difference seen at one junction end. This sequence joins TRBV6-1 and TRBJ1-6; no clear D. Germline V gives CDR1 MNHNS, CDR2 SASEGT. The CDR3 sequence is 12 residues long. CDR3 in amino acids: CASVRGNSPPHF. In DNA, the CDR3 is TGTGCCAGCGTGAGAGGAAATTCACCCCCCCACTTT.

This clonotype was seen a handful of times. The CDR3 region has the DNA TGCGCCAGCAGCCACCCACTAGTTTCCAATGAGCAGTTCTTC. It yields the protein CASSHPLVSNEQFF. The genes are TRBV4-1 and TRBJ2-1, with D tentatively TRBD2 (5 bases). The CDR3 totals 14 residues. CDR1 MGHRA and CDR2 YSYEKL come from the germline V gene. V gave up 3 bases and J gave up 6 bases, with 12 bases separating them.